Following are 26 T cell receptor beta chains from one sample sequenced in a study of spatial heterogeneity in lung cancer. In TCRdb, the 5' RACE reads were re-called with MiXCR into one record per CDR3 protein. The table shows 25,000 to 30,000 distinct CDR3 sequences, with about 8.1% occurring only once. Time point specified: sample taken at primary tumor resection. TCRs were sequenced from unsorted whole RNA of tumor, nontumor lung or PBMC. The sample consisted of PBMCs, taken at surgery. The receptors stem from a female donor with early-stage non-small cell lung cancer.

This clonotype appeared many times. The chain employs TRBV4-3 and TRBJ2-1; maybe TRBD1 (5 bases). The CDR3 spans 15 residues. CDR1 is LGHNA and CDR2 is YSLEER in the germline V gene. Trimming cost V 2 bases and J 1 base, with 9 bases left between them. CDR3 loop: CASSQNRLSYNEQFF. CDR3 DNA sequence: TGCGCCAGCAGCCAAAACAGGCTATCCTACAATGAGCAGTTCTTC.

Many counts were recorded for this clonotype. This chain links TRBV20-1 with TRBJ1-6; 10 nucleotides align to TRBD1. Germline V CDR1 and CDR2: DFQATT, SNEGSKA (reference sequence). This CDR3 has 14 residues. Trimming took 5 bases from V and 8 from J; bases not matched to a gene: 6. The CDR3 loop is CSAATGTGDSPLHF. For the CDR3, the DNA is TGCAGTGCTGCTACCGGGACAGGGGATTCACCCCTCCACTTT.

Turning to this clonotype: The junction shows a germline mismatch at one end, possibly a read error. V is TRBV11-3 and J is TRBJ2-3; D may match TRBD1 or TRBD2 (5 bases each). The CDR3 runs to 13 residues. Germline loops: CDR1 SGHNT, CDR2 YENEEA. The CDR3 nucleotides are TGTGCCAGCACCCCCGGGACCGGGGATACGCTGTATTTT. It yields the protein CASTPGTGDTLYF. The complete variable domain, with remaining parts taken from reference TRBV11-3 and TRBJ2-3, reads EAGVVQSPRYKIIEKKQPVAFWCNPISGHNTLYWYLQNLGQGPELLIRYENEEAVDDSQLPKDRFSAERLKGVDSTLKIQPAELGDSAVYLCASTPGTGDTLYFGPGTRLTVL.

This clonotype was seen repeatedly, ten times or more. The chain links TRBV7-3 to TRBJ1-1; D gene unclear. Trimming removed 5 bases at V and 2 bases at J, with 9 bases between. This CDR3 comprises 13 residues. Germline loops: CDR1 SGHTA, CDR2 FQGTGA. The CDR3 nucleotides are TGTGCCAGCAGCGAGGGAAGAAACACTGAAGCTTTCTTT. Protein: CASSEGRNTEAFF.

Ten or more counts support this clonotype. The chain carries TRBV21-1 and TRBJ1-2. TRBV21-1 is a known pseudogene. The CDR3 is made up of 15 amino acids. CDR3 protein: CASSKALLGGYGYTF. The CDR3, as DNA: TGTGCCAGCAGCAAAGCGCTTTTGGGAGGGTATGGCTACACCTTC.

This clonotype appeared many times. V is TRBV14 and J is TRBJ2-1; D is possibly TRBD1 (5 bases). Trimming stripped 4 bases from V and 5 bases from J, with 9 bases between. CDR1 SGHDN and CDR2 FVKESK come from the germline V gene. CDR3 length equals 13 residues. The CDR3 bases are TGTGCCAGCAGCCTCCGACAGAACAATGAGCAGTTCTTC. Translation gives CASSLRQNNEQFF.

This clonotype was seen many times. This chain uses TRBV7-9 with TRBJ1-6; tentative D call: TRBD1 (5 bases). Trimming stripped 5 bases from V and 9 bases from J, with 14 bases between. Germline loops: CDR1 SEHNR, CDR2 FQNEAQ (reference sequence). CDR3 length equals 14 residues. The CDR3 sequence is CASSESGGSSPLHF. The CDR3 DNA sequence: TGTGCCAGCAGCGAGTCGGGGGGGAGTTCACCCCTCCACTTT. Combining the CDR3 with reference TRBV7-9 and TRBJ1-6 gives the whole variable domain DTGVSQNPRHKITKRGQNVTFRCDPISEHNRLYWYRQTLGQGPEFLTYFQNEAQLEKSRLLSDRFSAERPKGSFSTLEIQRTEQGDSAMYLCASSESGGSSPLHFGNGTRLTVT.

This rearrangement joins TRBV7-9 to TRBJ2-2, with 8 bases that match TRBD1. Trimming cost V 3 bases and J 6 bases; bases outside gene matches: 3. Germline V CDR1 and CDR2: SEHNR, FQNEAQ (reference sequence). The CDR3 has 14 residues. The CDR3 DNA reads as TGTGCCAGCAGCTTGACAGGGGTGGCCGGGGAGCTGTTTTTT. It encodes CASSLTGVAGELFF. Variable domain in full (rest from reference TRBV7-9 and TRBJ2-2): DTGVSQNPRHKITKRGQNVTFRCDPISEHNRLYWYRQTLGQGPEFLTYFQNEAQLEKSRLLSDRFSAERPKGSFSTLEIQRTEQGDSAMYLCASSLTGVAGELFFGEGSRLTVL.

On this clonotype: Given a much more abundant clone one base away, this may be a read error. The chain employs TRBV7-7 and TRBJ2-2; TRBD2 agrees at 13 bases. Germline V CDR1 and CDR2: SSHAT, FNYEAQ (reference sequence). The CDR3 totals 15 residues. The chain's CDR3 is CASSQLAGGHGELFF. The CDR3 DNA is TGTGCTAGCAGCCAACTAGCGGGAGGGCACGGGGAGCTGTTTTTT.

There are many counts of this clonotype. The chain carries TRBV6-2 or TRBV6-3 and TRBJ1-5; D is unresolved. V lost 2 bases, J lost 4 bases, and 9 bases lay in between. The CDR3 has 14 amino acids. Germline V CDR1 and CDR2: MNHEY, SVGEGT. CDR3 DNA: TGTGCCAGCAGTTACGTAGGGCCGAATCAGCCCCAGCATTTT. It translates to CASSYVGPNQPQHF.

This clonotype was counted many times. This chain connects TRBV6-5 to TRBJ2-3; D is possibly TRBD2 (6 bases). CDR1 and CDR2 from the germline V gene are MNHEY and SVGAGI. V was trimmed by 0 bases and J by 4 bases, leaving 17 bases between them. The CDR3 covers 17 residues. DNA for the CDR3: TGTGCCAGCAGTTACTCGAAAGGGAGGTGGGGGGCAGATACGCAGTATTTT. This sequence encodes CASSYSKGRWGADTQYF.

This clonotype was recorded at least ten times. This sequence joins TRBV7-2 and TRBJ1-1, with a possible D match to TRBD1 (5 bases). This CDR3 has 13 amino acids. CDR1 is SGHTA, CDR2 FQGNSA, per germline. Trimming left V 2 bases short and J 1 base short, with 5 bases between. For the CDR3, the DNA is TGTGCCAGCAGCTTACAGGGGAACACTGAAGCTTTCTTT. Protein product: CASSLQGNTEAFF.

This clonotype was counted between two and nine times. The CDR3 region has the DNA TGTGCCAGCAGTTTCCCCGACGGGGTGAGGGGCTACACCTTC. Its protein is CASSFPDGVRGYTF. This chain connects TRBV28 to TRBJ1-2, with D hard to call. This CDR3 region has 14 residues. Germline V CDR1 and CDR2: MDHEN, SYDVKM. Trimming shortened V by 3 bases and J by 8 bases, and 16 bases separated the two germline ends.

The chain uses TRBV20-1 and TRBJ2-4; D is uncertain. Germline V CDR1 and CDR2: DFQATT, SNEGSKA (reference sequence). The CDR3 runs to 13 residues. V was shortened by 5 bases and J by 9 bases, with 17 bases between the two germline ends. In DNA form, the CDR3 reads TGCAGTGCTGCTATTGATGACCGTAGCATTCAGTACTTC. Protein: CSAAIDDRSIQYF.

This clonotype was seen many times. The chain recombines TRBV9 with TRBJ1-4, with D perhaps matching TRBD1 (6 bases). Germline values: CDR1 SGDLS, CDR2 YYNGEE. With 3 bases removed from V and 4 bases from J, the gap between germline ends came to 16 bases. This CDR3 region has 16 residues. The CDR3 nucleotides read TGTGCCAGCAGCGCCCATCGGGGGGCGAATAATGAAAAACTGTTTTTT. It is translated as CASSAHRGANNEKLFF.

This clonotype came up many times. This chain uses TRBV12-3 or TRBV12-4 with TRBJ2-2; D unresolved. The V gene lost 3 bases and the J gene lost 6 bases, with 5 bases spanning the gap. The CDR3 has 12 residues. This CDR3 is CASSFYSGELFF. CDR3 bases: TGTGCCAGCAGTTTCTACTCCGGGGAGCTGTTTTTT.

The chain couples TRBV7-2 to TRBJ2-3; D remains ambiguous. Germline CDR1 reads SGHTA; CDR2 reads FQGNSA. The CDR3 contains 14 residues. Trimming cost V 0 bases and J 6 bases, with 10 bases left between them. The CDR3 region is CASSLARHSDTQYF. CDR3 DNA: TGTGCCAGCAGCTTAGCGCGTCACTCGGATACGCAGTATTTT. The complete variable domain, with remaining parts taken from reference TRBV7-2 and TRBJ2-3, reads GAGVSQSPSNKVTEKGKDVELRCDPISGHTALYWYRQSLGQGLEFLIYFQGNSAPDKSGLPSDRFSAERTGGSVSTLTIQRTQQEDSAVYLCASSLARHSDTQYFGPGTRLTVL.

This clonotype is labeled as medium-sized (0.01 to 0.1%). V gene TRBV7-8 combines with J gene TRBJ2-7; no reliable D call. This CDR3 region has 12 residues. Germline lookup yields CDR1 SGHVS and CDR2 FQNEAQ. The V end lost 5 bases, the J end lost 2 bases, and 7 bases lay between the germline ends. CDR3 nucleotides: TGTGCCAGCAGCCCTTCGGCCTACGAGCAGTACTTC. This translates into CASSPSAYEQYF.

This clonotype has a count of ten or more. This sequence joins TRBV7-2 and TRBJ2-3; no clear D gene. The germline V gene encodes CDR1 SGHTA and CDR2 FQGNSA. Trimming took off 3 bases at V and 5 bases at J, with 18 bases between the two ends. The CDR3 consists of 16 residues. Here the CDR3 reads CASSFEFGALGDTQYF. CDR3 in DNA: TGTGCCAGCAGCTTCGAGTTCGGAGCCTTGGGAGATACGCAGTATTTT.

In its sample, this clonotype was seen many times. The chain carries TRBV29-1 and TRBJ2-3; 8 nucleotides line up with TRBD2. This CDR3 has 14 residues. CDR1 SQVTM and CDR2 ANQGSEA come from the germline V gene. V lost 6 bases, J lost 2 bases, and 7 bases stayed unmatched. The CDR3 sequence is CSVLSGTTTDTQYF. As DNA, the CDR3 is TGCAGCGTCCTTAGCGGGACGACCACAGATACGCAGTATTTT.

The J gene is TRBJ1-1, the V gene TRBV7-2; D possibly corresponds to TRBD1 (6 bases). Trimming removed 2 bases from V and 0 bases from J, with 13 bases in between. The CDR3 length is 16 residues. Germline CDR1 reads SGHTA; CDR2 reads FQGNSA. The CDR3 DNA reads as TGTGCCAGCAGCTTAAGGTTCGACAGGCTGAACACTGAAGCTTTCTTT. Translating gives CASSLRFDRLNTEAFF.

This clonotype was detected ten times or more. The V and J genes are TRBV11-2 and TRBJ1-2, with D unresolved. This CDR3 is built from 15 residues. Trimming took off 6 bases at V and 5 bases at J, with 19 bases between the two ends. Germline assignment: CDR1 SGHAT and CDR2 FQNNGV. The CDR3 spells CASSPTGYHQYGYTF. The CDR3 DNA reads as TGTGCCAGCAGTCCCACGGGATACCATCAGTATGGCTACACCTTC.

As for this clonotype: A much larger clone is a single base away; this may be a read error. The rearrangement links TRBV24-1 to TRBJ2-1; TRBD1 matches 7 bases. The CDR3 contains 13 residues. Losses at the gene ends were 9 bases for V and 5 bases for J; bases not matched to a gene: 6. Per the germline V gene, CDR1 is KGHDR and CDR2 is SFDVKD. DNA for the CDR3: TGTGCCACCGGGACAGCAGGTAACAATGAGCAGTTCTTC. Encoded protein: CATGTAGNNEQFF.

This clonotype was picked up many times. The rearrangement joins TRBV29-1 to TRBJ1-5; the match to TRBD1 covers 7 bases. The trim removed 4 bases at V and 0 bases at J, leaving 0 bases unmatched. There are 13 residues in the CDR3. Germline V gene lookup returns CDR1 SQVTM and CDR2 ANQGSEA. CDR3 sequence: CSVGTGSNQPQHF. The CDR3 DNA reads as TGCAGCGTTGGGACAGGTAGCAATCAGCCCCAGCATTTT. The full variable domain, completed using reference TRBV29-1 and TRBJ1-5, is SAVISQKPSRDICQRGTSLTIQCQVDSQVTMMFWYRQQPGQSLTLIATANQGSEATYESGFVIDKFPISRPNLTFSTLTVSNMSPEDSSIYLCSVGTGSNQPQHFGDGTRLSIL.

This clonotype was picked up many times. The V call is TRBV19, the J call TRBJ1-2; 8 bases line up with TRBD1. Germline CDR1 and CDR2: LNHDA and SQIVND (reference sequence). V lost 4 bases to trimming and J lost 5 bases; unmatched junction nucleotides: 12. The CDR3 consists of 16 residues. CDR3 DNA sequence: TGTGCCAGTAGTACAGCCGGGACAGGAAATCGTTATGGCTACACCTTC. This encodes CASSTAGTGNRYGYTF.

The gene calls are TRBV28 and TRBJ2-3, with D hard to call. The CDR3 consists of 12 residues. Germline V lookup: CDR1 MDHEN, CDR2 SYDVKM. Trimming left V 8 bases short and J 0 bases short, with 6 bases between. DNA for the CDR3: TGTGCCAGCCGCTCTAGCACAGATACGCAGTATTTT. Translating gives CASRSSTDTQYF.